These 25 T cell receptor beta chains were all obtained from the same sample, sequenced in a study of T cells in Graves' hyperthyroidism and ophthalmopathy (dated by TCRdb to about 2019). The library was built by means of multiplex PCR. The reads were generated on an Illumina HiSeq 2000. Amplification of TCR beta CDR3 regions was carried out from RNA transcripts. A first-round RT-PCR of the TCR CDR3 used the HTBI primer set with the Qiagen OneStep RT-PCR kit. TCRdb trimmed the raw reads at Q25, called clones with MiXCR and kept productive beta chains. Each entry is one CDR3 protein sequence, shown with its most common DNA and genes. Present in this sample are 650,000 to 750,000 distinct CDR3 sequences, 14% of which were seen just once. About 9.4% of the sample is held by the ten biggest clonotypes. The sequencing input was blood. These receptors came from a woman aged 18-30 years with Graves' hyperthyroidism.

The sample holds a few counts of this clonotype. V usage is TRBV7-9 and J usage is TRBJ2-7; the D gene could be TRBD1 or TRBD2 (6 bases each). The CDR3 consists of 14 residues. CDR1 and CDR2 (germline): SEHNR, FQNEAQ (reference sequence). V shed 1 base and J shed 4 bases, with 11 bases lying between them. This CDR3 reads CASSLVGGRYEQYF. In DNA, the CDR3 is TGTGCCAGCAGCTTAGTCGGGGGCAGATACGAGCAGTACTTC.

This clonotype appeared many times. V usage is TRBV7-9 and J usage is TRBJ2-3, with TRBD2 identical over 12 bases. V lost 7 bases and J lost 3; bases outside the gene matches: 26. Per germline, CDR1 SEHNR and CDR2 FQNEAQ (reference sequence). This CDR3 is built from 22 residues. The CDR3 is CASTDLSNIRNLAGGITDTQYF. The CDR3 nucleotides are TGTGCCAGCACTGATCTGTCCAATATCCGGAATCTAGCGGGAGGGATAACAGATACGCAGTATTTT.

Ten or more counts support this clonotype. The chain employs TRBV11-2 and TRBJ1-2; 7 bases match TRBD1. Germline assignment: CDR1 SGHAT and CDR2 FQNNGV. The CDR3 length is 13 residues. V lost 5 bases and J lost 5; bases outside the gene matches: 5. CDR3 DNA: TGTGCCAGCAGCCGGACAGGACAGTATGGCTACACCTTC. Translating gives CASSRTGQYGYTF.

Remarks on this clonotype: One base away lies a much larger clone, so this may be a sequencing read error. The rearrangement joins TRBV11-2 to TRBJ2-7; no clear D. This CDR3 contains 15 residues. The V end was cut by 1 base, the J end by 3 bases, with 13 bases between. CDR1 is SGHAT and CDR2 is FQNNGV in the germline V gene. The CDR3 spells CASSLVVVLVYEQYF. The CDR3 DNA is TGTGCCAGCAGCTTAGTGGTCGTGCTAGTCTACGAGCAGTACTTC.

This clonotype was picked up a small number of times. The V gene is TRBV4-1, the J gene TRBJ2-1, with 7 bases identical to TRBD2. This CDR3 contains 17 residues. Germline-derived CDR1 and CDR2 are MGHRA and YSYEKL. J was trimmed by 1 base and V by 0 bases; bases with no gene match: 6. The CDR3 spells CASSQDSLAVSYNEQFF. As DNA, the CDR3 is TGCGCCAGCAGCCAAGATTCGCTAGCGGTATCCTACAATGAGCAGTTCTTC.

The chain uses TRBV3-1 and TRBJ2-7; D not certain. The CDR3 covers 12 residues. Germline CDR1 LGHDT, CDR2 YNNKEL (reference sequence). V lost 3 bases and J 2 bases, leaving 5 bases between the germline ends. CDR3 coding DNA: TGTGCCAGCAGCCAGGTCCCCTACGAGCAGTACTTC. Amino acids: CASSQVPYEQYF.

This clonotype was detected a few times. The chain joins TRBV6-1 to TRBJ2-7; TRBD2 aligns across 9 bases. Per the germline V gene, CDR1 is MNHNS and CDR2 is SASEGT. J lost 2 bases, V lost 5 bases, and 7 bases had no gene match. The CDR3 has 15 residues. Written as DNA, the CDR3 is TGTGCCAGCAGTTCTACGGGACTAGCAGCCTACGAGCAGTACTTC. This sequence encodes CASSSTGLAAYEQYF.

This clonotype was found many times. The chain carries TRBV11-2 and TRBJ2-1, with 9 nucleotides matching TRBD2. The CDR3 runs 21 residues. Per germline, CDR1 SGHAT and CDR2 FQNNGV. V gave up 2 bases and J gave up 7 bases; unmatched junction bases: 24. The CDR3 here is CASSLQRWDLLAGSLGNEQFF. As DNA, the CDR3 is TGTGCCAGCAGCTTACAAAGGTGGGATTTACTAGCGGGCTCATTGGGGAATGAGCAGTTCTTC.

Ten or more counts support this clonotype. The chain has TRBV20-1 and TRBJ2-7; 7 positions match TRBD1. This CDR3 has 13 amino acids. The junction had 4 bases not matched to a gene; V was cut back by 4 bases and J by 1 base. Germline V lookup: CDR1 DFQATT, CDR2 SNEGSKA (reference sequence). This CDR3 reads CSATGTASYEQYF. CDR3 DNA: TGCAGTGCTACCGGGACAGCTTCCTACGAGCAGTACTTC.

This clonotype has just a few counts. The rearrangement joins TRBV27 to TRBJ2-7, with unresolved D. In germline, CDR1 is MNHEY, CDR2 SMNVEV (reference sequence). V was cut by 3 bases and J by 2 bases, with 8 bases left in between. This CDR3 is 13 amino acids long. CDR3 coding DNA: TGTGCCAGCAGTTTCCTGGGAACCTACGAGCAGTACTTC. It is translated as CASSFLGTYEQYF.

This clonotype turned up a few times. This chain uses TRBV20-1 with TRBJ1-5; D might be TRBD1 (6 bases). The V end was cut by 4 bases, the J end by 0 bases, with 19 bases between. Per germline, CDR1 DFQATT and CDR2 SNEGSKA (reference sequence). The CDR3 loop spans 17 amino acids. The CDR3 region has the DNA TGCAGTGCTAAAGAGGGGGGGGGGGTTTATAGCAATCAGCCCCAGCATTTT. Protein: CSAKEGGGVYSNQPQHF.

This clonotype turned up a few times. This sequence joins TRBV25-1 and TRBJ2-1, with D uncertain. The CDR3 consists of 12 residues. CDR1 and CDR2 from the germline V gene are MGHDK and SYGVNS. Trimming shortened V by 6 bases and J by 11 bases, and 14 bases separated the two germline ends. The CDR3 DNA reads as TGTGCCAGCAGCCCCAACCCCCTACAGCAGTTCTTC. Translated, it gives CASSPNPLQQFF.

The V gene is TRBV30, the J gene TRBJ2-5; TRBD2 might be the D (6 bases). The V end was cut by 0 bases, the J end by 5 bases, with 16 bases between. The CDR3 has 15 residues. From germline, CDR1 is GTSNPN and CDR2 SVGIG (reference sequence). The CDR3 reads CAWSVYSGEGETQYF. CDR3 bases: TGTGCCTGGAGTGTTTACTCGGGAGAGGGCGAGACCCAGTACTTC.

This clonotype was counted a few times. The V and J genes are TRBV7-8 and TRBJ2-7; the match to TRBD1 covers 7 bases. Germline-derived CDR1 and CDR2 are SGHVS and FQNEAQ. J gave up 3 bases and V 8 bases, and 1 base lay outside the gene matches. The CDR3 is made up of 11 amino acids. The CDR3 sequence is CASQGVYEQYF. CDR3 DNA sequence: TGTGCCAGCCAGGGGGTCTACGAGCAGTACTTC.

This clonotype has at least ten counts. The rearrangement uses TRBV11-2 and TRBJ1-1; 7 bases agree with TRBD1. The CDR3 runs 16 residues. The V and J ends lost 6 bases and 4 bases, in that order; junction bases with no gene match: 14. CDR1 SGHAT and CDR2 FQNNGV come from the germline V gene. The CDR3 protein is CASRSNRGGASTEAFF. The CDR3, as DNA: TGTGCCAGCAGGAGCAATAGAGGGGGCGCGAGCACTGAAGCTTTCTTT.

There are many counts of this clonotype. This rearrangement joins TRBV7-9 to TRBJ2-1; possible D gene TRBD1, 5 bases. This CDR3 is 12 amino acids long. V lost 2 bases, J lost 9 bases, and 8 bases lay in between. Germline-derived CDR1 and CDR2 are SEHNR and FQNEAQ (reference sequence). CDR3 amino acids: CASSLQGGEQFF. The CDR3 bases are TGTGCCAGCAGCTTACAGGGTGGTGAGCAGTTCTTC.

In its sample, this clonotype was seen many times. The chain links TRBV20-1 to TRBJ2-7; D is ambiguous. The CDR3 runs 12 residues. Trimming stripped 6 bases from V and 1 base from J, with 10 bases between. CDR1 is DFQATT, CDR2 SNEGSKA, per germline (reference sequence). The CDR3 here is CSAVDKSYEQYF. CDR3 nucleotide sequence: TGCAGTGCAGTAGACAAATCCTACGAGCAGTACTTC.

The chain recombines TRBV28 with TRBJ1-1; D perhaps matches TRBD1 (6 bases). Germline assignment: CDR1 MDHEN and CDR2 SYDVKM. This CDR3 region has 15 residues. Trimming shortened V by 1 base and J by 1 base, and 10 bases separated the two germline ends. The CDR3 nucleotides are TGTGCCAGCAGTTTATCTCGGGGGCCGAACACTGAAGCTTTCTTT. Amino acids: CASSLSRGPNTEAFF. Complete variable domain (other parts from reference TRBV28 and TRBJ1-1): DVKVTQSSRYLVKRTGEKVFLECVQDMDHENMFWYRQDPGLGLRLIYFSYDVKMKEKGDIPEGYSVSREKKERFSLILESASTNQTSMYLCASSLSRGPNTEAFFGQGTRLTVV.

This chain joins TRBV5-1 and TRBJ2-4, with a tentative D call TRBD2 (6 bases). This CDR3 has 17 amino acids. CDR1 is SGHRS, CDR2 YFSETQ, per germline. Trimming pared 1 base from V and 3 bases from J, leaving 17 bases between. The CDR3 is CASSLSRRESVKNIQYF. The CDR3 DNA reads TGCGCCAGCAGCTTGAGTCGACGGGAGTCGGTCAAAAACATTCAGTACTTC.

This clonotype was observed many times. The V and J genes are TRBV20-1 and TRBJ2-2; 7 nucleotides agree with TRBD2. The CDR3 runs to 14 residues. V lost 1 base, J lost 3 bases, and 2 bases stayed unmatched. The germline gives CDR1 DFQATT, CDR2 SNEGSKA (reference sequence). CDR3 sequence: CSARVGGYTGELFF. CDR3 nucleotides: TGCAGTGCTAGAGTGGGGGGGTACACCGGGGAGCTGTTTTTT.

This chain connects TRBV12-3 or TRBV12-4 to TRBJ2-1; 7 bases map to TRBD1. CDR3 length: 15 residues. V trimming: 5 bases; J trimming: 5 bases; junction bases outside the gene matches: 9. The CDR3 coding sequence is TGTGCCAGCAGTCACGACAGGGCCATCCACAATGAGCAGTTCTTC. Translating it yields CASSHDRAIHNEQFF.

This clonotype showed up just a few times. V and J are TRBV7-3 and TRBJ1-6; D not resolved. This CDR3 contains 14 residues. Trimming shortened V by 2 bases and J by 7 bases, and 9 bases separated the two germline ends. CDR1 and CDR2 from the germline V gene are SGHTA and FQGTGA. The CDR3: CASSLRRENSPLHF. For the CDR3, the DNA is TGTGCCAGCAGCTTACGGCGGGAGAATTCACCCCTCCACTTT.

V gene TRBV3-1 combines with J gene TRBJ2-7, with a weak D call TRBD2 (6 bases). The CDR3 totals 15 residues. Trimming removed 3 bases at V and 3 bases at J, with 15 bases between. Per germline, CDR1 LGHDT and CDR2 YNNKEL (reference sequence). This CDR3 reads CASSHTRDGGYEQYF. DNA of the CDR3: TGTGCCAGCAGCCACACTCGGGACGGGGGCTACGAGCAGTACTTC.

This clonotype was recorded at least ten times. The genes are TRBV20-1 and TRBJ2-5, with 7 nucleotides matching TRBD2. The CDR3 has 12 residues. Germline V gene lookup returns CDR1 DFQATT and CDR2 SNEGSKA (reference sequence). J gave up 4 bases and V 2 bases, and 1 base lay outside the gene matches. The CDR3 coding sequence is TGCAGTGCTAGATGGACTAGAGAGACCCAGTACTTC. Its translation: CSARWTRETQYF.

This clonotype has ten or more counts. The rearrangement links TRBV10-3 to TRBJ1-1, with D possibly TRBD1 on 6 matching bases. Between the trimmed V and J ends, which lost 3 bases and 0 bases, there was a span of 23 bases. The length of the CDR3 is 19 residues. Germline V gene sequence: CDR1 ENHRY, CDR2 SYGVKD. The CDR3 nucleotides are TGTGCCATCAGTGACCACCATAAAACAGGGTCTTGGATGAACACTGAAGCTTTCTTT. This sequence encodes CAISDHHKTGSWMNTEAFF.